This TCR beta chain stems from a study of T cell responses to AZD1222 COVID-19 vaccine. Study-wide results and limits: The donors showed a predominance of white British ancestry and of females, with possible underestimation of clonal diversity. No day 14 peak samples; only post-peak repertoires were characterized.

Here immunoSEQ multiplex PCR was the method, and the copy in TCRdb shows in-frame clones only, minus some. The table shows 95,000 to 110,000 clones, with 91% occurring only once. J was trimmed by 6 bases and V by 0 bases; bases with no gene match: 6. CDR1 and CDR2 (germline): GTSNPN, SVGIG (reference sequence). The CDR3 sequence is 15 residues long. To note about this clone: What it binds is unknown.

This receptor was taken from an adult in good health. Sequencing used peripheral blood, obtained on day 0 of AZD1222 vaccination. The J gene is TRBJ2-1, the V gene TRBV30; 9 bases match TRBD2. The CDR3 nucleotides read TGTGCCTGGAGTGTACTAAGCGGGAGGCCCAATGAGCAGTTCTTC. Amino acids: CAWSVLSGRPNEQFF. The full variable domain, with the rest looked up from reference TRBV30 and TRBJ2-1, is SQTIHQWPATLVQPVGSPLSLECTVEGTSNPNLYWYRQAAGRGLQLLFYSVGIGQISSEVPQNLSASRPQDRQFILSSKKLLLSDSGFYLCAWSVLSGRPNEQFFGPGTRLTVL.